Listed below are T cell receptor beta chains from one sample, sequenced in a study of blood T cell repertoires in COVID-19. Using immunoSEQ multiplex PCR, the repertoire was profiled, and TCRdb retains in-frame clones only, with some absent. The sample includes 180,000 or so clones, approximately 80% of them seen just once. Sequences were obtained from peripheral blood. The receptors stem from a woman in her 50s with active or convalescent COVID-19. CDR3s include the opening cysteine and the closing phenylalanine or tryptophan. A D gene is named only where the DNA matches it firmly. Size is stated for part of the rows, as once, few or many counts, or as a class when the clone is expanded.

V gene	D gene	clone size	J gene	CDR3 DNA	CDR3 protein
TRBV16	TRBD2	-	TRBJ2-1	TGTGCCAGCAGCTCCCGGGGGGGCCTCCAAGGCAATGAGCAGTTCTTC	CASSSRGGLQGNEQFF
TRBV7-2	-	-	TRBJ2-7	TGTGCCAGCAGCTTAGGCACTCCTAACTACGAGCAGTACTTC	CASSLGTPNYEQYF
TRBV7-9	-	few	TRBJ2-1	TGTGCCAGCAGCTACAGCGGTGCCAACAATGAGCAGTTCTTC	CASSYSGANNEQFF
TRBV7-2	-	-	TRBJ2-3	TGTGCCAGCAGCTTCGGCAGGGCAGATACGCAGTATTTT	CASSFGRADTQYF
TRBV30	-	few	TRBJ1-1	TGTGCCTGGAGTGAGGCGGGGCACACTGAAGCTTTCTTT	CAWSEAGHTEAFF
TRBV30	TRBD1	few	TRBJ2-7	TGTGCCTGGAGTACAGGACAGGGTGAGAACGAGCAGTACTTC	CAWSTGQGENEQYF
TRBV5-1	TRBD1	-	TRBJ2-6	TGCGCCAGCAGCTTGGTAGGGACAGGGGCCTCTGGGGCCAACGTCCTGACTTTC	CASSLVGTGASGANVLTF
TRBV30	-	-	TRBJ2-3	TGTGCCTGGAGTGTACCGGGTCTAGCCTCCACAGATACGCAGTATTTT	CAWSVPGLASTDTQYF
TRBV25-1	TRBD1	-	TRBJ2-4	TGTGCCAGCGGCAGACAGGGGGAAAACATTCAGTACTTC	CASGRQGENIQYF
TRBV5-4	-	-	TRBJ1-2	TGTGCCAGCAGCCGGGACACCCTCTATGGCTACACCTTC	CASSRDTLYGYTF
TRBV6-5	TRBD1	-	TRBJ1-2	TGTGCCAGCACCCCCGCAGGACAGGGGAGGGGCGGCTACACCTTC	CASTPAGQGRGGYTF
TRBV30	-	-	TRBJ1-3	TGTGCCTGGGGGTCGGGAGGAAACACCATATATTTT	CAWGSGGNTIYF
TRBV19	-	-	TRBJ2-7	TGTGCCAGTAGTTCCCAGTACGAGCAGTACTTC	CASSSQYEQYF
TRBV23-1	-	-	TRBJ1-1	TGCGCCAGCAGTTCGGAGAGGGGGAAGGACACTGAAGCTTTCTTT	CASSSERGKDTEAFF
TRBV6-6	-	-	TRBJ1-2	TGTGCCAGCGGGGCCGGAGGGAACTATGGCTACACCTTC	CASGAGGNYGYTF
TRBV25-1	-	-	TRBJ1-2	TGTGCCAGCAGTGACCCAGGGAGGGATGGGTATGGCTACACCTTC	CASSDPGRDGYGYTF
TRBV27	-	-	TRBJ2-6	TGTGCCAGCAGTTCCATACAGGGAACCGGGGCCAACGTCCTGACTTTC	CASSSIQGTGANVLTF
TRBV6-2/TRBV6-3	TRBD1	-	TRBJ1-1	TGTGCCAGCAGTCAAATGACAGGGGCAGCTTTCTTT	CASSQMTGAAFF
TRBV30	TRBD2	-	TRBJ2-1	TGTGCCTGGAGTCTACTAGCGGGGTTTGAAGGCTGGAAGTTCTTC	CAWSLLAGFEGWKFF
TRBV7-2	-	few	TRBJ2-3	TGTGCCAGCAGCTTATTAGGGCTAGCGACTAGCACAGATACGCAGTATTTT	CASSLLGLATSTDTQYF
TRBV6-6	TRBD1	-	TRBJ2-7	TGTGCCAGCAGGCGGACAGGGTGGGAGCAGTACTTC	CASRRTGWEQYF
TRBV5-1	TRBD1	few	TRBJ1-2	TGCGCCAGCAGCGGAGACAGGGGGCGCAGCTATGGCTACACCTTC	CASSGDRGRSYGYTF
TRBV12-3/TRBV12-4	TRBD1	-	TRBJ1-1	TGTGCCAGCAGTTACACAGGGGGCACTGAAGCTTTCTTT	CASSYTGGTEAFF
TRBV7-2	-	-	TRBJ2-3	TGTGCCAGCGGCCCTCGGGGGTCTGGCACAGATACGCAGTATTTT	CASGPRGSGTDTQYF
TRBV28	-	once	TRBJ1-2	TGTGCCAGCAGGCCTAGGTTACGGGAGGTTTATGGCTACACCTTC	CASRPRLREVYGYTF
TRBV30	TRBD1	-	TRBJ1-1	TGTGCCTGGAGTGTAGACAGGGGGCGTGCTGAAGCTTTCTTT	CAWSVDRGRAEAFF
TRBV2	TRBD1	few	TRBJ1-4	TGTGCCAGCAGGGCTGTCCGGGACAGGGCCCGAGTGCTGTTTTTT	CASRAVRDRARVLFF
TRBV4-3	TRBD2	-	TRBJ2-3	TGCGCCAGCAGCCAAGATGGGCCGGGGACTAGCGTTACGCAGTATTTT	CASSQDGPGTSVTQYF